This TCR beta chain was recovered during a study of beta chain features in type 1 diabetes. Findings and caveats of the study: Type 1 diabetes patients had TCRB CDR3s that were shorter (moderately but significantly so) in all four CD4+ subsets.

A remark on this clone: What it binds is not known.

The sequenced template was cDNA made from the entire isolated RNA. Libraries were prepared by immunoSEQ multiplex PCR; TCRdb keeps only in-frame clonotypes and omits some of them. The sample carries over 90,000 clones, 28% recorded once. The sample comprised central memory CD4+ T cells from blood. This clonotype originated in a woman younger than 30 with type 1 diabetes.

CDR3 sequence: CASRVLGGSNQPQHF. CDR3 coding DNA: TGTGCCAGTAGAGTTCTAGGAGGTAGCAATCAGCCCCAGCATTTT. This sequence joins TRBV19 and TRBJ1-5; D not resolved. Trimming pared 6 bases from V and 0 bases from J, leaving 12 bases between. The CDR3 sequence is 15 residues long. In germline, CDR1 is LNHDA, CDR2 SQIVND (reference sequence).